The 23 T cell receptor beta chains presented below share a single source sample, sequenced in a study of blood T cell repertoires in COVID-19 (dated by TCRdb to about 2020). Library generation was performed with the immunoSEQ multiplex PCR assay. Sourced from immuneACCESS, this table was stored by TCRdb with only in-frame sequences that have V and J called. A share of the clones is absent; for the studies checked, an unresolved V gene accounts for under half, and the remainder has no known explanation. The sample table lists 95,000 to 130,000 clones, 90% of them with a count of one. The ten most abundant clones make up 1.8% of the sample. Sequencing was performed on peripheral blood. The receptors were gathered from a human donor with active COVID-19. The donor label of this sample is uncertain.

Many counts were recorded for this clone. The chain uses TRBV27 and TRBJ1-5, with D hard to call. CDR1 is MNHEY, CDR2 SMNVEV, per germline (reference sequence). V shed 4 bases and J shed 3 bases, with 4 bases lying between them. The CDR3 consists of 12 residues. CDR3 residues: CASSSVNQPQHF. For the CDR3, the DNA is TGTGCCAGCAGTTCCGTCAATCAGCCCCAGCATTTT.

This chain connects TRBV4-1 to TRBJ1-3, with D perhaps matching TRBD1 (5 bases). The V and J ends lost 4 bases and 2 bases respectively, with 12 bases between them. Per the germline V gene, CDR1 is MGHRA and CDR2 is YSYEKL. There are 15 residues in the CDR3. The CDR3 here is CASSLERQTGNTIYF. The CDR3 bases are TGCGCCAGCAGCCTCGAACGACAGACTGGAAACACCATATATTTT.

The chain recombines TRBV28 with TRBJ1-1, with D perhaps TRBD1 (6 bases). Germline CDR1 MDHEN, CDR2 SYDVKM. The V and J ends lost 3 bases and 5 bases respectively, with 13 bases between them. The CDR3 consists of 14 residues. The DNA for the CDR3 is TGTGCCAGCAGTTTGTGGCAGGGGCTGACTGAAGCTTTCTTT. Its protein is CASSLWQGLTEAFF.

The chain is built from TRBV12-1 and TRBJ2-1; the tabulated D call, TRBD2, remains unverified against the DNA. TRBV12-1 is a pseudogene locus. The CDR3 totals 15 residues. The CDR3, as DNA: TGTGCCAGCAGCTCACCCGGGACTACGTACAATGAGCAGTTCTTC. Translation gives CASSSPGTTYNEQFF.

This chain joins TRBV6-5 and TRBJ1-2, with no clear D. Germline V gene data show CDR1 as MNHEY and CDR2 as SVGAGI. CDR3 length equals 14 residues. Trimming left V 5 bases short and J 8 bases short, with 18 bases between. The CDR3 nucleotides read TGTGCCAGCAGTCCAGGACCGACGACGGGAGGCTACACCTTC. Protein sequence: CASSPGPTTGGYTF.

The chain combines TRBV15 with TRBJ1-5, with 7 positions matching TRBD1. V lost 0 bases, J lost 13 bases, and 12 bases stayed unmatched. The CDR3 extends over 15 amino acids. CDR1 is LNHNV, CDR2 YYDKDF, per germline (reference sequence). DNA for the CDR3: TGTGCCACCAGCAGAGAAAGGGGGCAGGGGGTAATGCAGCATTTT. Protein product: CATSRERGQGVMQHF. The complete variable domain, with remaining parts taken from reference TRBV15 and TRBJ1-5, reads DAMVIQNPRYQVTQFGKPVTLSCSQTLNHNVMYWYQQKSSQAPKLLFHYYDKDFNNEADTPDNFQSRRPNTSFCFLDIRSPGLGDTAMYLCATSRERGQGVMQHFGDGTRLSIL.

V gene TRBV5-1 combines with J gene TRBJ2-3, with D possibly matching TRBD2 (5 bases). The germline gives CDR1 SGHRS, CDR2 YFSETQ. V lost 4 bases to trimming and J lost 0 bases, with 12 bases between them. The CDR3 contains 15 residues. The CDR3 DNA reads TGCGCCAGCAGCCTGAATCCGGGAAGCACAGATACGCAGTATTTT. It yields the protein CASSLNPGSTDTQYF.

The rearrangement uses TRBV19 and TRBJ2-1; D gene ambiguous. The length of the CDR3 is 14 residues. The V end lost 3 bases, the J end lost 9 bases, and 15 bases lay between the germline ends. CDR1 and CDR2 (germline): LNHDA, SQIVND (reference sequence). CDR3 in amino acids: CASSIRWNEVEQFF. For the CDR3, the DNA is TGTGCCAGTAGTATCCGATGGAATGAGGTTGAGCAGTTCTTC.

The gene calls are TRBV3-1 (or the pseudogene TRBV3-2) and TRBJ2-6; possibly TRBD2 for D (6 bases). Germline V gives CDR1 LGHDT, CDR2 YNNKEL (reference sequence). The CDR3 runs to 16 residues. Trimming cost V 4 bases and J 1 base, with 11 bases left between them. The CDR3 reads CASSRIRGSGANVLTF. The CDR3 nucleotides read TGTGCCAGCAGCCGAATACGGGGGTCTGGGGCCAACGTCCTGACTTTC.

The CDR3 sequence: CAWRGQGSNEKLFF. The CDR3 DNA is TGTGCCTGGAGGGGACAGGGGTCTAATGAAAAACTGTTTTTT. The genes are TRBV30 and TRBJ1-4; 10 bases map to TRBD1. V was clipped by 3 bases and J by 3 bases; unmatched bases: 1. Germline lookup yields CDR1 GTSNPN and CDR2 SVGIG (reference sequence). The CDR3 totals 14 residues. The full variable domain, rest sourced from reference TRBV30 and TRBJ1-4, is SQTIHQWPATLVQPVGSPLSLECTVEGTSNPNLYWYRQAAGRGLQLLFYSVGIGQISSEVPQNLSASRPQDRQFILSSKKLLLSDSGFYLCAWRGQGSNEKLFFGSGTQLSVL.

The J gene is TRBJ2-1, the V gene TRBV11-2; the D is unclear. V was clipped by 2 bases and J by 8 bases, with 7 bases between them. The CDR3 is made up of 12 amino acids. CDR1 is SGHAT, CDR2 FQNNGV, per germline. The CDR3 bases are TGTGCCAGCAGCTTATTGTCCGATGAGCAGTTCTTC. It translates to CASSLLSDEQFF.

The chain uses TRBV30 and TRBJ2-7, with D hard to call. CDR1 is GTSNPN, CDR2 SVGIG, per germline (reference sequence). Trimming removed 3 bases from V and 2 bases from J, with 14 bases in between. The CDR3 totals 14 residues. CDR3 residues: CAWSLGTVTYEQYF. CDR3 coding DNA: TGTGCCTGGAGCCTAGGCACCGTTACCTACGAGCAGTACTTC.

The rearrangement links TRBV6-5 to TRBJ1-1, with a possible D match to TRBD1 (6 bases). CDR1 and CDR2 from the germline V gene are MNHEY and SVGAGI. Trimming took off 8 bases at V and 1 base at J, with 14 bases between the two ends. The CDR3 sequence is 14 residues long. The CDR3 DNA reads as TGTGCCAGCTATAACAGGGTCTCGAACACTGAAGCTTTCTTT. Translating gives CASYNRVSNTEAFF.

V gene TRBV18 combines with J gene TRBJ2-5; D uncertain. This CDR3 has 14 amino acids. Per the germline V gene, CDR1 is KGHSH and CDR2 is LQKENI. V was trimmed by 0 bases and J by 5 bases, leaving 10 bases between them. The CDR3 protein is CASSPPTGWETQYF. The CDR3 bases are TGTGCCAGCTCACCACCCACGGGTTGGGAGACCCAGTACTTC.

V usage is TRBV12-3 or TRBV12-4 and J usage is TRBJ2-3; D gene uncertain. The CDR3 is 12 residues long. Trimming took 6 bases from V and 3 from J, leaving 7 bases between them. The CDR3 region is CASRERTDTQYF. The CDR3, as DNA: TGTGCCAGCAGAGAGAGGACAGATACGCAGTATTTT.

V gene TRBV5-8 combines with J gene TRBJ2-5, with no clear D. Germline CDR1 SGHTS, CDR2 YDEGEE. V lost 0 bases and J 3 bases, leaving 9 bases between the germline ends. This CDR3 region has 14 residues. Written as DNA, the CDR3 is TGTGCCAGCAGCTTGGCCATGAGCGAAGAGACCCAGTACTTC. The encoded protein is CASSLAMSEETQYF.

This clone was detected once. This chain connects TRBV24-1 to TRBJ2-3; possibly TRBD2 for D (7 bases). CDR1 and CDR2 (germline): KGHDR, SFDVKD. Trimming pared 0 bases from V and 0 bases from J, leaving 9 bases between. This CDR3 contains 16 residues. The CDR3 sequence: CATSDLGGASTDTQYF. In DNA form, the CDR3 reads TGTGCCACCAGTGATTTGGGGGGGGCTAGCACAGATACGCAGTATTTT.

The chain has TRBV5-6 and TRBJ1-6, with D maybe TRBD1 (6 bases). Between the trimmed V and J ends, which lost 2 bases and 14 bases, there was a span of 20 bases. The CDR3 runs 15 residues. Germline V CDR1 and CDR2: SGHDT, YYEEEE. The CDR3: CASSFPTGNPSSLHF. CDR3 nucleotide sequence: TGTGCCAGCAGCTTCCCCACAGGGAACCCAAGTTCCCTCCACTTT. Complete variable domain (other parts from reference TRBV5-6 and TRBJ1-6): DAGVTQSPTHLIKTRGQQVTLRCSPKSGHDTVSWYQQALGQGPQFIFQYYEEEERQRGNFPDRFSGHQFPNYSSELNVNALLLGDSALYLCASSFPTGNPSSLHFGNGTRLTVT.

The chain recombines TRBV18 with TRBJ1-6; 8 bases agree with TRBD1. Germline trimming cut 1 base from V and 10 bases from J; bases unmatched to any gene: 9. The CDR3 runs to 16 residues. Germline-derived CDR1 and CDR2 are KGHSH and LQKENI. DNA of the CDR3: TGTGCCAGCTCACCACGGGACAGGATAATTACGTCACCCCTCCACTTT. The encoded protein is CASSPRDRIITSPLHF.

This clone was counted a single time. The chain links TRBV6-6 to TRBJ1-2, with 8 positions matching TRBD1. V lost 5 bases to trimming and J lost 2 bases; unmatched junction nucleotides: 4. This CDR3 comprises 14 residues. CDR1 is MNHNY and CDR2 is SVGAGI in the germline V gene (reference sequence). CDR3 protein: CASSQRTGNYGYTF. CDR3 nucleotide sequence: TGTGCCAGCAGTCAACGGACAGGGAACTATGGCTACACCTTC.

The chain combines TRBV10-3 with TRBJ1-4; D unclear. The CDR3 has 15 amino acids. The germline V gene encodes CDR1 ENHRY and CDR2 SYGVKD. V was pared by 7 bases and J by 8 bases, with 20 bases between. The DNA for the CDR3 is TGTGCCATCATCGGCCTCCGGGTCAAGAGCGAAAAACTGTTTTTT. Its protein is CAIIGLRVKSEKLFF.

This rearrangement joins TRBV10-3 to TRBJ2-2; D is perhaps TRBD1 (5 bases). In germline, CDR1 is ENHRY, CDR2 SYGVKD. CDR3 size: 13 residues. The V gene lost 6 bases and the J gene lost 5 bases, with 10 bases spanning the gap. The chain's CDR3 is CAISHDSTGELFF. The CDR3 DNA is TGTGCCATCAGCCACGACAGTACCGGGGAGCTGTTTTTT.

V is TRBV5-6 and J is TRBJ1-2; D possibly corresponds to TRBD1 (6 bases). The CDR3 loop spans 15 amino acids. Trimming removed 2 bases at V and 5 bases at J, with 16 bases between. Germline values: CDR1 SGHDT, CDR2 YYEEEE. CDR3 sequence: CASSFGQGYFYGYTF. The CDR3 DNA reads TGTGCCAGCAGCTTCGGGCAGGGGTACTTTTATGGCTACACCTTC.